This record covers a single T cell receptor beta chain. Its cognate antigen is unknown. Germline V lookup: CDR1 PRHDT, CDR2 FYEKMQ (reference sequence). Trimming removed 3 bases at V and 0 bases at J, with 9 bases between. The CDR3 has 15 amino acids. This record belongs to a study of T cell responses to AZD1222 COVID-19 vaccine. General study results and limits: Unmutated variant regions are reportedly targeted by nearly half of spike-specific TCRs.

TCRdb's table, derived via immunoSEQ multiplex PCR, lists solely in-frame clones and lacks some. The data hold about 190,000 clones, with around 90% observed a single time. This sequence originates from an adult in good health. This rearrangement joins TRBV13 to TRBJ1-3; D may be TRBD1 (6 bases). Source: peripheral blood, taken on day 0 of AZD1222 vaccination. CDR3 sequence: CASSFDRLSGNTIYF. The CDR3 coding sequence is TGTGCCAGCAGCTTTGACAGGCTCTCTGGAAACACCATATATTTT.